A single sample gave rise to the 31 T cell receptor beta chains below, sequenced in a study of blood T cell repertoires in COVID-19. Assay: immunoSEQ multiplex PCR; the TCRdb copy retains only in-frame clones and omits some. The table lists over 20,000 clones, 81% of them singletons. Sequenced material: peripheral blood. These receptors originate from a man between 65 and 85 years old with acute or convalescent COVID-19.

This clone was detected only a few times. V is TRBV11-3 and J is TRBJ2-1; 8 bases line up with TRBD1. The length of the CDR3 is 15 residues. Germline values: CDR1 SGHNT, CDR2 YENEEA. The V segment lost 3 bases and the J segment 6 bases; nucleotides outside the gene matches: 7. The CDR3 bases are TGTGCCAGCAGCTTCCGGACAGGGTCGGTCAATGAGCAGTTCTTC. Translated, it gives CASSFRTGSVNEQFF.

The chain is built from TRBV19 and TRBJ1-6; 8 bases align to TRBD1. Germline V gene data show CDR1 as LNHDA and CDR2 as SQIVND (reference sequence). The CDR3 covers 15 residues. V shed 6 bases, J shed 9 bases, and the junction held 10 bases outside the gene matches. CDR3 protein: CASRGPGTGISPLHF. Here the CDR3 DNA reads TGTGCCAGTAGGGGGCCCGGGACAGGAATTTCACCCCTCCACTTT. The full variable domain, in which reference TRBV19 and TRBJ1-6 provide the parts outside the CDR3, is DGGITQSPKYLFRKEGQNVTLSCEQNLNHDAMYWYRQDPGQGLRLIYYSQIVNDFQKGDIAEGYSVSREKKESFPLTVTSAQKNPTAFYLCASRGPGTGISPLHFGNGTRLTVT.

The CDR3 loop is CASSLTLLAGGPNEQFF. CDR3 sequence (DNA): TGTGCCAGCAGCCTAACCCTACTAGCGGGAGGGCCTAATGAGCAGTTCTTC. This chain uses TRBV5-4 with TRBJ2-1, with 13 bases fitting TRBD2. The germline V gene has CDR1 SGHNT and CDR2 YYREEE (reference sequence). The CDR3 is 17 amino acids. Trimming at V came to 4 bases and at J to 7 bases, leaving 11 bases not matched to a gene.

This chain joins TRBV7-8 and TRBJ2-7; 8 bases agree with TRBD1. J lost 4 bases, V lost 3 bases, and 8 bases had no gene match. CDR1 SGHVS and CDR2 FQNEAQ come from the germline V gene. This CDR3 is 15 amino acids long. This CDR3 reads CASSFGQGGPYEQYF. The CDR3, as DNA: TGTGCCAGCAGCTTCGGACAGGGAGGACCGTACGAGCAGTACTTC.

Worth noting for this clone: This sample includes further DNA sequences coding for the same CDR3. The chain is built from TRBV5-8 and TRBJ1-3, with a tentative D call TRBD1 (5 bases). With 4 bases removed from V and 4 bases from J, the gap between germline ends came to 12 bases. This CDR3 contains 14 residues. The germline V gene encodes CDR1 SGHTS and CDR2 YDEGEE. The CDR3 region is CASSGGHLGNTIYF. In DNA form, the CDR3 reads TGTGCCAGCAGCGGTGGACACCTAGGAAACACCATATATTTT.

V gene TRBV5-6 combines with J gene TRBJ2-5; weak D call: TRBD2 (6 bases). The germline V gene has CDR1 SGHDT and CDR2 YYEEEE. V was shortened by 2 bases and J by 3 bases, with 8 bases between the two germline ends. The CDR3 runs to 13 residues. The DNA of the CDR3 is TGTGCCAGCAGCTTCGGAGGGAAAGAGACCCAGTACTTC. Its protein product is CASSFGGKETQYF.

This clone occurred a few times. The V gene is TRBV3-1 (or the pseudogene TRBV3-2), the J gene TRBJ1-3; D may be TRBD1 (5 bases). The CDR3 runs 17 residues. V lost 1 base and J lost 0, with 13 bases in between. CDR1 and CDR2 (germline): LGHDT, YNNKEL (reference sequence). CDR3 in amino acids: CASSQGAGPSSGNTIYF. Here the CDR3 DNA reads TGTGCCAGCAGCCAAGGGGCAGGGCCTAGCTCTGGAAACACCATATATTTT.

The CDR3, as DNA: TGCGCCAGCAGCTCCTGGACAGGGATGGCTGAGCAGTTCTTC. Its translation: CASSSWTGMAEQFF. The gene calls are TRBV5-1 and TRBJ2-1; 8 nucleotides line up with TRBD1. CDR1 is SGHRS and CDR2 is YFSETQ in the germline V gene. The CDR3 has 14 amino acids. V lost 3 bases to trimming and J lost 9 bases; unmatched junction nucleotides: 8.

The V gene is TRBV12-3 or TRBV12-4, the J gene TRBJ2-1; D is ambiguous. With 4 bases removed from V and 8 bases from J, the gap between germline ends came to 3 bases. CDR3 length equals 10 residues. The CDR3 reads CASSSDEQFF. CDR3 DNA: TGTGCCAGCAGTTCCGATGAGCAGTTCTTC.

The chain uses TRBV25-1 and TRBJ2-1; D is unclear. CDR3 length: 15 amino acids. Trimming took off 3 bases at V and 4 bases at J, with 13 bases between the two ends. Germline V gene lookup returns CDR1 MGHDK and CDR2 SYGVNS. The DNA of the CDR3 is TGTGCCAGCAGTGACGCCACGAGATTTTACAATGAGCAGTTCTTC. It yields the protein CASSDATRFYNEQFF.

The chain recombines TRBV18 with TRBJ1-6; 7 nucleotides line up with TRBD1. Trimming at V came to 6 bases and at J to 8 bases, leaving 7 bases not matched to a gene. The CDR3 consists of 14 residues. The germline V gene has CDR1 KGHSH and CDR2 LQKENI. The CDR3 sequence: CASSQTGQDSPLHF. The CDR3 coding sequence is TGTGCCAGCTCGCAGACAGGGCAGGATTCACCCCTCCACTTT.

V and J are TRBV10-1 and TRBJ2-1; the match to TRBD1 covers 9 bases. J gave up 7 bases and V 2 bases, and 12 bases lay outside the gene matches. The CDR3 is 17 residues long. In germline, CDR1 is WNHNN, CDR2 SYGVQD (reference sequence). This CDR3 is CASSEPRPGQGRNEQFF. The CDR3 DNA follows: TGCGCCAGCAGTGAGCCCCGACCGGGACAGGGTAGAAATGAGCAGTTCTTC.

This chain links TRBV19 with TRBJ1-5, with TRBD1 matching 7 bases. Per germline, CDR1 LNHDA and CDR2 SQIVND (reference sequence). Losses at the gene ends were 7 bases for V and 3 bases for J; bases not matched to a gene: 9. The length of the CDR3 is 15 residues. The CDR3 DNA reads TGTGCCAGTACCCCAGACGACAGGGCCAATCAGCCCCAGCATTTT. The encoded protein is CASTPDDRANQPQHF.

The chain recombines TRBV20-1 with TRBJ2-3; no reliable D call. Germline loops: CDR1 DFQATT, CDR2 SNEGSKA (reference sequence). The CDR3 has 14 amino acids. The V end was cut by 3 bases, the J end by 2 bases, with 12 bases between. DNA of the CDR3: TGCAGTGCTAGTATGAGGCCCTACACAGATACGCAGTATTTT. As protein: CSASMRPYTDTQYF.

J is TRBJ2-7 and V is TRBV18; 10 bases match TRBD2. Germline V CDR1 and CDR2: KGHSH, LQKENI. Trimming removed 3 bases from V and 3 bases from J; junction bases left unmatched: 2. This CDR3 spans 14 amino acids. The CDR3 sequence is CASSPSGGFYEQYF. CDR3 bases: TGTGCCAGCTCACCTAGCGGGGGGTTCTACGAGCAGTACTTC.

The rearrangement joins TRBV3-1 (or the pseudogene TRBV3-2) to TRBJ2-2, with a possible D match to TRBD2 (6 bases). The CDR3 covers 15 residues. Per the germline V gene, CDR1 is LGHDT and CDR2 is YNNKEL (reference sequence). V was cut by 4 bases and J by 5 bases, with 14 bases left in between. CDR3 region: CASSRRLEITGELFF. DNA of the CDR3: TGTGCCAGCAGCCGAAGACTAGAAATTACCGGGGAGCTGTTTTTT.

The J gene is TRBJ1-2, the V gene TRBV3-1 (or the pseudogene TRBV3-2); D uncertain. CDR3 length equals 14 residues. From germline, CDR1 is LGHDT and CDR2 YNNKEL (reference sequence). The V and J ends lost 0 bases and 8 bases respectively, with 13 bases between them. CDR3 in amino acids: CASSQDLWGGGYTF. CDR3 in DNA: TGTGCCAGCAGCCAAGATCTTTGGGGAGGCGGCTACACCTTC.

The genes are TRBV9 and TRBJ2-7; 8 positions match TRBD2. Germline CDR1 and CDR2: SGDLS and YYNGEE. The CDR3 consists of 15 residues. The trim removed 3 bases at V and 1 base at J, leaving 6 bases unmatched. CDR3 in amino acids: CASSATSGESYEQYF. CDR3 DNA: TGTGCCAGCAGCGCCACTAGCGGCGAATCCTACGAGCAGTACTTC.

The chain joins TRBV27 to TRBJ2-6; 9 bases align to TRBD1. The CDR3 runs 18 residues. Trimming removed 5 bases from V and 3 bases from J; junction bases left unmatched: 11. Germline V CDR1 and CDR2: MNHEY, SMNVEV (reference sequence). In DNA, the CDR3 is TGTGCCAGCAGTCCCTACCGGACAGGGGCAAATGGGGCCAACGTCCTGACTTTC. Protein product: CASSPYRTGANGANVLTF.

The chain employs TRBV28 and TRBJ2-7, with 7 bases identical to TRBD2. Germline V gene sequence: CDR1 MDHEN, CDR2 SYDVKM. Trimming cost V 5 bases and J 3 bases; bases outside gene matches: 7. The CDR3 has 14 residues. This CDR3 reads CASSEAAGDYEQYF. The DNA for the CDR3 is TGTGCCAGCAGTGAGGCCGCGGGAGACTACGAGCAGTACTTC.

The chain carries TRBV7-2 and TRBJ2-1; TRBD2 agrees at 9 bases. CDR3 length: 17 residues. CDR1 is SGHTA and CDR2 is FQGNSA in the germline V gene. Trimming at V came to 3 bases and at J to 5 bases, leaving 11 bases not matched to a gene. CDR3 nucleotides: TGTGCCAGCAGCTTGGTTAGCGGGAGATGGCGTGACAATGAGCAGTTCTTC. This translates into CASSLVSGRWRDNEQFF.

The CDR3 spells CASSQENLPGGYGDTQYF. DNA for the CDR3: TGCGCCAGCAGCCAAGAGAACCTCCCGGGAGGTTACGGGGATACGCAGTATTTT. This chain connects TRBV4-1 to TRBJ2-3; 7 nucleotides match TRBD2. Germline V gives CDR1 MGHRA, CDR2 YSYEKL. The length of the CDR3 is 18 residues. V was pared by 0 bases and J by 6 bases, with 15 bases of the junction left unmatched.

The genes are TRBV7-9 and TRBJ1-1, with D tentatively TRBD1 (5 bases). This CDR3 spans 14 amino acids. Germline V gene lookup returns CDR1 SEHNR and CDR2 FQNEAQ (reference sequence). The ends were cut back, 1 base at V and 0 bases at J, with 6 bases in the middle. CDR3 sequence reads: CASSLGQLNTEAFF. In DNA form, the CDR3 reads TGTGCCAGCAGCTTAGGACAGTTGAACACTGAAGCTTTCTTT.

The chain has TRBV6-5 and TRBJ1-4; D is undetermined. Germline loops: CDR1 MNHEY, CDR2 SVGAGI. CDR3 length equals 14 residues. The V end lost 8 bases, the J end lost 0 bases, and 10 bases lay between the germline ends. The CDR3 coding sequence is TGTGCCAGCGCCCCCACAGCAACTAATGAAAAACTGTTTTTT. Its translation is CASAPTATNEKLFF.

V is TRBV20-1 and J is TRBJ2-1, with D tentatively TRBD1 (6 bases). The V gene lost 0 bases and the J gene lost 15 bases, with 12 bases spanning the gap. Germline V gene data show CDR1 as DFQATT and CDR2 as SNEGSKA (reference sequence). The CDR3 runs 11 residues. CDR3 bases: TGCAGTGCTAGAGACAACAGGGATCTGTTCTTC. Encoded protein: CSARDNRDLFF.

The chain links TRBV3-1 (or the pseudogene TRBV3-2) to TRBJ1-1, with a tentative D call TRBD1 (6 bases). CDR1 is LGHDT, CDR2 YNNKEL, per germline (reference sequence). Trimming removed 5 bases at V and 8 bases at J, with 9 bases between. The CDR3 is made up of 11 amino acids. The CDR3 region has the DNA TGTGCCAGCAGCTCACAGGGAGAAGCTTTCTTT. This encodes CASSSQGEAFF.

This chain uses TRBV13 with TRBJ2-3; D call uncertain. With 0 bases removed from V and 1 base from J, the gap between germline ends came to 8 bases. CDR3 length: 15 amino acids. The germline V gene encodes CDR1 PRHDT and CDR2 FYEKMQ (reference sequence). In DNA form, the CDR3 reads TGTGCCAGCAGCTTAGGGGGCGCCGGCACAGATACGCAGTATTTT. Its protein product is CASSLGGAGTDTQYF. Looking up the rest from reference TRBV13 and TRBJ2-3 gives the full variable domain: AAGVIQSPRHLIKEKRETATLKCYPIPRHDTVYWYQQGPGQDPQFLISFYEKMQSDKGSIPDRFSAQQFSDYHSELNMSSLELGDSALYFCASSLGGAGTDTQYFGPGTRLTVL.

As DNA, the CDR3 is TGTGCCAGTAGCTCTCTGGAGGGGGGGAGCTCCCCTTCTGGGGCCAACGTCCTGACTTTC. Encoded protein: CASSSLEGGSSPSGANVLTF. V and J are TRBV19 and TRBJ2-6; D might be TRBD2 (7 bases). Germline CDR1 LNHDA, CDR2 SQIVND (reference sequence). Trimming cost V 6 bases and J 1 base, with 25 bases left between them. The CDR3 extends over 20 amino acids.

The chain has TRBV19 and TRBJ2-7, with D hard to call. CDR3 length: 13 amino acids. Looked up from germline, CDR1 is LNHDA and CDR2 is SQIVND (reference sequence). Trimming cost V 7 bases and J 6 bases, with 16 bases left between them. The CDR3 bases are TGTGCCAGTACACTACCCCCATTCCGCGAGCAGTACTTC. Translation gives CASTLPPFREQYF.

The chain couples TRBV6-2 or TRBV6-3 to TRBJ2-3; no firm D call. Between the trimmed V and J ends, which lost 4 bases and 2 bases, there was a span of 7 bases. The CDR3 sequence is 13 residues long. Per germline, CDR1 MNHEY and CDR2 SVGEGT. CDR3 bases: TGTGCCAGCAGTTCGCAGTACACAGATACGCAGTATTTT. Its translation is CASSSQYTDTQYF.

This chain connects TRBV5-6 to TRBJ2-2; TRBD1 matches 7 bases. With V trimmed by 0 bases and J by 4 bases, 3 bases remained unmatched. CDR3 length: 15 amino acids. CDR1 is SGHDT and CDR2 is YYEEEE in the germline V gene. This chain's CDR3 is CASSLEAGGTGELFF. CDR3 DNA sequence: TGTGCCAGCAGCTTGGAGGCAGGGGGCACCGGGGAGCTGTTTTTT. Supplemented by reference TRBV5-6 and TRBJ2-2, the full variable domain reads DAGVTQSPTHLIKTRGQQVTLRCSPKSGHDTVSWYQQALGQGPQFIFQYYEEEERQRGNFPDRFSGHQFPNYSSELNVNALLLGDSALYLCASSLEAGGTGELFFGEGSRLTVL.